This T cell receptor (beta chain) was captured in a study of response to subunit inactivated influenza vaccine. This clonotype was observed a handful of times. The antigen remains unidentified. V lost 4 bases and J 1 base, leaving 10 bases between the germline ends. The CDR3 covers 14 residues. CDR1 and CDR2 (germline): MDHEN, SYDVKM. TCRdb analysed the RT-PCR reads with MiXCR anew, one entry per CDR3 protein. The top ten clones hold around 10% of a sample with roughly 700,000 distinct CDR3 sequences, around 14% of them seen once. Findings of the study overall: A suggestion made by the authors is that each seasonal influenza vaccination recruits few new T cells.

The chain joins TRBV28 to TRBJ1-1; D is perhaps TRBD1 (6 bases). This TCR was sampled from a man aged 50 or older who received an inactivated influenza vaccine. Here the sequenced sample was PBMCs from blood, taken roughly 12 days after vaccination. CDR3 loop: CASSWTERNTEAFF. In DNA form, the CDR3 reads TGTGCCAGCAGTTGGACAGAGCGGAACACTGAAGCTTTCTTT.